The text below deals with one T cell receptor (beta chain). This clonotype registers as large (0.1 to 1%) within its sample. The antigen it recognizes is unknown. The sample holds no much larger clone one base away, and base qualities are not on file. The CDR3 sequence holds 17 residues, the cysteine and phenylalanine included. The only DNA kept is the CDR3, 51 bases in frame from the first base. At the junction V is shortened by 3 bases and J by 0 bases; bases outside the gene matches: 8. The germline V gene (reference sequence) specifies MNHEY as CDR1 and SMNVEV as CDR2. The data were produced on a NextSeq 500. The QIAseq Immune Repertoire RNA Library Kit, Human TCR Panel was used to prepare TCR libraries from approximately 15 ng of total RNA. TCR libraries were sequenced on an Illumina NextSeq with a Mid Output V2 kit, using asymmetric 261x41 paired-end reads. Every TCR library was diluted to approximately 4 nM, then pooled, denatured and loaded at about 0.99 pM. Processing in the source paper ran as follows. The QIAGEN GeneGlobe Data Analysis Center was used to process TCR FASTQ files, and downstream analysis was done in R 3.5.2. To get clonality, Shannon entropy was normalized by the log of the number of unique productive sequences and the result was subtracted from one. Within each subset, Fisher exact tests at 5% FDR identified TRA or TRB clonotypes differing in abundance between baseline and M1. Clonotypes with differential abundance were classified as emerging, expanding, contracting or non-expanding/contracting. Morisita's overlap index was used to measure repertoire overlap between patients. TCRdb reanalyzed the raw reads on its own, using fastp at Q25 for trimming and MiXCR for clone calling, and kept in-frame beta chains. Rows matching on CDR3 protein sequence are summarized as one entry with the most common DNA and genes. The V and J calls and clone size are TCRdb's, not the authors'. This sample holds approximately 300 distinct CDR3 sequences; approximately 15% were observed only once. Of the sample, 62% falls within the top ten clones.

This specimen belongs to a study of circulating CD8 cells and anti-PD-1 response in melanoma (dated by TCRdb to about 2020). With regard to the full study: Patients received nivolumab intravenously at 3 mg/kg every 2 weeks. The melanoma cohort had about 13 patients, seven of whom got anti-PD-1 as first-line therapy, while the other six had previously had targeted therapy or immunotherapy. Patients with complete or partial responses were classified as responders, and patients with stable or progressive disease (RECIST v1.1) were classified as non-responders. The TCR repertoire analysis included about 11 melanoma patients, of whom 7 were non-responders and 4 were responders. In on-treatment samples, a biotinylated anti-human IgG4 antibody was used to detect PD-1.

General study outcomes and caveats: The cohort mixed treatment-naive and previously treated patients, which the authors noted could influence results. Tumor material was not accessible, so tumor reactivity was assessed by peptide assays on expanded sorted subsets instead. Because of limited material, replicates were generally not included when the experiments were performed. The DNEG repertoire had the highest diversity, the PD-1 and DPOS repertoires had similar and higher clonality, and the TIGIT repertoires had the lowest diversity. Repertoires were found to be largely private between subsets, with under 7.5% of TRB clonotypes shared at M1, and the highest sharing was observed between DPOS and TIGIT. Only baseline and M1 samples from a small cohort with few responders were used in the published TCR repertoire comparisons.

Four subsets defined by PD-1 and/or TIGIT were sorted from live CD3+CD8+TCRalphabeta+ cells on a BD FACSAria II cell sorter. To characterize how relevant each subset is to anti-PD-1 therapy response, circulating CD8 T cells were sorted into four subsets based on PD-1 and TIGIT expression. From each sorted CD8 T-cell subset, both TCR alpha and TCR beta chains were sequenced. Peripheral blood was collected at three points: before the first anti-PD-1 injection, after two injections and after four injections. Ficoll gradient centrifugation was used to isolate PBMCs right away. Until use, PBMCs were kept cryopreserved in liquid nitrogen in RPMI containing roughly 22% FCS and roughly 9.4% DMSO. After thawing, PBMCs were stained with a viability dye plus antibodies against CD3, CD8alpha, TCRalphabeta, PD-1 and TIGIT. Total RNA was extracted with the RNeasy Kit, and a RIN above 7 was reached by every sample.

This material consisted of CD8+ T cells from PBMCs, taken at baseline or after one month of anti-PD-1 therapy (not recorded which). The rearranged chain carries TRBV27 and TRBJ2-1; 7 central bases correspond to TRBD2. The source of this sequence is a human donor with melanoma. The CDR3 is CASSFVVAGSSYNEQFF. The nucleotides read TGTGCCAGCAGTTTTGTGGTAGCGGGTAGCTCCTACAATGAGCAGTTCTTC.